What follows describes a single TCR beta chain. This clone was detected only a few times. What antigen it recognizes has not been identified. No base quality information exists; no much larger clone differs at one position. Clipping removes 7 bases from V and 4 bases from J, with 1 as the unmatched junction base count. Via the germline V gene, CDR1 is SNHLY and CDR2 FYNNEI. The CDR3 spans 14 residues, from the cysteine through the phenylalanine. The retained sequence is limited to the CDR3, 42 bases, with the frame set at the first base. Participants in the prospective study were aged 18 to 89 years, lived in under 30 United States geographic areas, and enrolled through a virtual design. In the prospective study, participants were assigned to cohorts based on the clinical history participants reported in a screening survey and a study questionnaire. Exposed participants had been in contact, within 2 weeks of entering the study, with a person who had a PCR-confirmed or clinician-diagnosed case of COVID-19. Mobile phlebotomists in the prospective study collected whole blood, serum and a nasopharyngeal or oropharyngeal swab from every participant. Over a roughly 2-month period, participants in the prospective study had the option of providing additional blood draws and questionnaires. Before DNA extraction, prospective study blood samples were shipped either frozen or at room temperature.

TCRbeta CDR3 regions were amplified from genomic DNA using the immunoSEQ Assay, a bias-controlled multiplex PCR. Turning to the authors' computational methods: Within the assay, amplification of reference gene primers was used to estimate how many nucleated cells each sample contained. To quantify the absolute abundance of each unique TCRbeta CDR3 rearrangement, sequence reads were collapsed and filtered. Productive Simpson clonality was computed per sample as the square root of Simpson's diversity index over productive rearrangements. Drawn from immuneACCESS, this table holds only the in-frame rearrangements with V and J called that TCRdb kept. Clones are partly lost; checked studies trace under half to an unresolved V gene and leave the rest unexplained. The V and J calls and clone size were taken over from that table, and D and trimming were inferred from the DNA. This sample lists hundreds of thousands of clones; 82% were detected once. The top ten clones comprise over 4% of the sample.

These data come from a study of blood T cell repertoires in COVID-19 (dated by TCRdb to 2020 to 2022). Regarding the study in general: Collaborator samples came from the United States, Italy and Spain and covered acute and convalescent phases of COVID-19. The material from the prospective study consisted of cDNA or gDNA derived from T cells, B-cell-depleted T cells, or PBMCs. The dataset comprised deeply sampled blood TCRbeta repertoires from subjects exposed to, actively infected with, or recovered from COVID-19. The repertoires were released in a freely available public database intended as a resource for research on the immune response to SARS-CoV-2. The samples were drawn from two sources: the first 160 participants of the ongoing ImmuneRACE study, and some 1,300 subjects contributed by 6 global collaborators. A de-identified subject ID, COVID-19 status, age in years and sex were almost always included in the sample metadata. Where HLA class I and class II types were available, the types were taken from metadata supplied by the sample provider, not from assay-based typing. Results and caveats for the whole study, not just this receptor: The amount of clinical and demographic metadata varied by source and participant and was provided uncurated.

The sequencing sample was made of PBMCs or T cells enriched from blood (not recorded which). This sequence originates from a man aged 40-55 years who had been exposed to COVID-19. The sequence joins TRBV2 to TRBJ2-5; 15 central bases correspond to TRBD2. CDR3 reads: CASKGLAGGETQYF. The nucleotide sequence reads as follows: TGTGCCAGCAAGGGACTAGCGGGAGGAGAGACCCAGTACTTC.